The clone carrying this T cell receptor (beta chain) was seen just once. The target antigen is unknown. These data originate in a study of T cell repertoires in cytomegalovirus infection. On the study more broadly: Selected CMV epitopes included recently identified HLA-C-restricted ones as well as well-studied HLA-B-restricted ones. Signatures in public TCR beta sequences pointed to both CMV infection and matching HLA type. Study-wide findings and caveats: Frequencies of public TCR beta families were cumulated, and this identified carriers of CMV plus the relevant HLA. Predominance within the ex vivo response was attributable to HLA-C-restricted CMV-specific TCR beta clonotypes.

TCRdb ran MiXCR on the reads and lists one entry per CDR3 protein. The repertoire has some 940,000 distinct CDR3 sequences, roughly 31% of them found once; the top ten carry 11% to 15%. Germline CDR1 ENHRY, CDR2 SYGVKD. After removal of 10 bases from V and 6 bases from J, the junction contained 8 bases not matched to a gene. There are 13 residues in the CDR3. This material consisted of cultured CD8+ T cells from PBMCs, taken from culture after CMV antigen stimulation. The chain recombines TRBV10-3 with TRBJ2-7; TRBD2 agrees at 11 bases. The clonotype originates from a human donor in good health (CMV status not recorded). Some clones in this sample may be carry-over from other donors' samples. This CDR3 reads CATTSGETCEQYF. In DNA, the CDR3 is TGTGCCACGACTAGCGGGGAGACCTGCGAGCAGTACTTC.